The subject of this entry is one T cell receptor beta chain. The antigen is unknown. The data derive from a study of lymphopenia after photon versus proton radiotherapy. CDR3 length: 13 residues. Germline CDR1 and CDR2: SGHTA and FQGNSA. V was cut by 5 bases and J by 7 bases, with 12 bases left in between. General study findings and limits: Photon-treated patients lost naive T cells and TCR diversity; proton-treated stayed stable. Only patients who died were analyzed for survival; proton advantage is unproven.

Profiled with immunoSEQ multiplex PCR; TCRdb holds only in-frame clones, not every one. The sample lists 77,000 or so clones; over 70% were seen once. This receptor was identified in a man between 60 and 75 years old with pancreatic cancer. V gene TRBV7-2 combines with J gene TRBJ2-1; TRBD2 is a possible D gene (6 bases). The sequencing here drew on peripheral blood, taken from a patient treated with proton-based radiotherapy. CDR3 in DNA: TGTGCCAGCAGCGCCGGGACTGCTAATGAGCAGTTCTTC. Its translation: CASSAGTANEQFF.